Listed below are T cell receptor beta chains from one sample, sequenced in a study of T-cell memory formation after mild COVID-19. A single record per CDR3 protein comes from TCRdb applying MiXCR to the 5' RACE reads. The sample lists about 190,000 distinct CDR3 sequences; about 16% were seen once. Sequenced input: PBMCs or a T cell subset sorted from them (not recorded which). These receptors were obtained from an adult woman who had mild COVID-19 (a few samples of this study predate the infection). Cell type and time point are not known. Both conserved end residues are part of each CDR3. The D gene is left open where the match is weak. Expanded clones are given a class, and other clones once, few, many or no size at all.

V gene	clone size	J gene	D gene	CDR3 protein	CDR3 DNA
TRBV27	few	TRBJ2-2	TRBD1	CASSFGTGAGELFF	TGTGCCAGCAGTTTTGGGACAGGGGCCGGGGAGCTGTTTTTT
TRBV6-2/TRBV6-3	few	TRBJ2-1	TRBD1	CASRRTGSSYNEQFF	TGTGCCAGCAGACGGACAGGGAGCTCCTACAATGAGCAGTTCTTC
TRBV6-1	.	TRBJ2-1	TRBD2	CASSVGLGSYNEQFF	TGTGCCAGCAGTGTTGGACTAGGCTCCTACAATGAGCAGTTCTTC
TRBV7-9	.	TRBJ2-2	.	CASSLRIANTGELFF	TGTGCCAGCAGTCTCAGGATCGCGAACACCGGGGAGCTGTTTTTT
TRBV12-3/TRBV12-4	.	TRBJ2-7	.	CASSLRDPPFEQYF	TGTGCCAGCTCCCTCCGGGACCCCCCTTTCGAGCAGTACTTC
TRBV4-3	few	TRBJ2-7	.	CASSRTRGHLGEQYF	TGCGCCAGCAGCCGAACTAGAGGGCATCTTGGCGAGCAGTACTTC
TRBV25-1	few	TRBJ1-5	.	CASSEYSGNQPQHF	TGTGCCAGCAGTGAATATTCGGGCAATCAGCCCCAGCATTTT
TRBV6-4	.	TRBJ1-1	.	CASRRESGMAEAFF	TGTGCCAGCAGAAGGGAGTCCGGGATGGCTGAAGCTTTCTTT
TRBV5-6	few	TRBJ2-3	TRBD2	CASLLAGAVTDTQYF	TGTGCCAGCTTACTAGCGGGGGCCGTCACAGATACGCAGTATTTT
TRBV12-3/TRBV12-4	few	TRBJ2-2	.	CASSSGAAGELFF	TGTGCCAGCAGTTCGGGGGCGGCCGGGGAGCTGTTTTTT
TRBV7-8	.	TRBJ2-7	.	CASSLEHGSSYEQYF	TGTGCCAGCAGCTTAGAACACGGGAGCTCCTACGAGCAGTACTTC
TRBV6-2/TRBV6-3	few	TRBJ1-1	.	CASSYSGLNTEAFF	TGTGCCAGCAGTTACTCGGGATTGAACACTGAAGCTTTCTTT
TRBV4-3	few	TRBJ2-3	.	CASSPRAGTNTDTQYF	TGCGCCAGCAGCCCTCGCGCGGGAACTAACACAGATACGCAGTATTTT
TRBV29-1	.	TRBJ2-7	.	CSVVDSGAVMGGEQYF	TGCAGCGTTGTGGACAGTGGAGCAGTAATGGGAGGGGAGCAGTACTTC
TRBV12-3/TRBV12-4	few	TRBJ2-7	.	CASSFQGVKTYEQYF	TGTGCCAGCAGTTTTCAAGGGGTTAAAACCTACGAGCAGTACTTC
TRBV7-2	few	TRBJ2-1	.	CASSLGGWLADYNEQFF	TGTGCCAGCAGCTTAGGGGGTTGGCTGGCGGACTACAATGAGCAGTTCTTC
TRBV12-3/TRBV12-4	.	TRBJ1-1	TRBD1	CASGTRDRNTEAFF	TGTGCCAGCGGAACCCGGGACAGGAACACTGAAGCTTTCTTT
TRBV4-1	.	TRBJ2-7	TRBD2	CASSQDPASGGSSYEQYF	TGCGCCAGCAGCCAAGATCCCGCGTCCGGGGGGAGCTCCTACGAGCAGTACTTC
TRBV5-5	many	TRBJ2-2	.	CASSLWGSNTGELFF	TGTGCCAGCAGCTTGTGGGGGTCGAACACCGGGGAGCTGTTTTTT
TRBV29-1	few	TRBJ1-1	.	CSVGSAEAFF	TGCAGCGTTGGGTCGGCTGAAGCTTTCTTT